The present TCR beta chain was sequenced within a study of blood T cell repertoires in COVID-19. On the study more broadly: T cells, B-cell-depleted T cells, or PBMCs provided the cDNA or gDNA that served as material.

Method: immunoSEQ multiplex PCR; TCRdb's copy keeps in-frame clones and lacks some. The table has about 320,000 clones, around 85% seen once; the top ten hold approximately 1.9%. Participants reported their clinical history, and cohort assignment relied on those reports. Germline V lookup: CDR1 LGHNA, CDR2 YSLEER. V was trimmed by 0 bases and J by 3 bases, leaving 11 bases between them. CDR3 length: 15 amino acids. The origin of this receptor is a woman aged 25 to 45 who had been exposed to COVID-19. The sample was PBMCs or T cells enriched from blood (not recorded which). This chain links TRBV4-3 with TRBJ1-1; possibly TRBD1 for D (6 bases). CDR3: CASSQDLGADTEAFF. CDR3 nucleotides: TGCGCCAGCAGCCAAGATCTGGGGGCGGACACTGAAGCTTTCTTT.